One TCR beta chain is described in this entry. Its cognate antigen is unknown. The PCR employed 60 Vbeta primers together with 13 Jbeta primers. Using immunoSEQ multiplex PCR, the repertoire was profiled, and TCRdb retains in-frame clones only, with some absent. The sample contains around 130,000 clones, over 70% of which appear only once. This record belongs to a study of cytomegalovirus exposure and HLA in healthy donors. Study at large: Most donors, 70% to 85% of a few hundred genotyped, fell in the Caucasian-associated ancestry cluster. Broader study findings: TCR beta chain V- and J-gene trimming was linked, in a later analysis, to a missense variant in DCLRE1C.

The CDR3 contains 17 residues. V trimming: 5 bases; J trimming: 0 bases; junction bases outside the gene matches: 8. The germline gives CDR1 MGHDK, CDR2 SYGVNS. Specimen: PBMCs. The rearrangement uses TRBV25-1 and TRBJ2-1, with 9 bases matching TRBD2. The clonotype comes from a woman aged 18-29 years in good health and CMV-seronegative. The CDR3 spells CASSSLAGISSYNEQFF. CDR3 DNA sequence: TGTGCCAGCAGTTCTCTAGCGGGGATTAGCTCCTACAATGAGCAGTTCTTC.